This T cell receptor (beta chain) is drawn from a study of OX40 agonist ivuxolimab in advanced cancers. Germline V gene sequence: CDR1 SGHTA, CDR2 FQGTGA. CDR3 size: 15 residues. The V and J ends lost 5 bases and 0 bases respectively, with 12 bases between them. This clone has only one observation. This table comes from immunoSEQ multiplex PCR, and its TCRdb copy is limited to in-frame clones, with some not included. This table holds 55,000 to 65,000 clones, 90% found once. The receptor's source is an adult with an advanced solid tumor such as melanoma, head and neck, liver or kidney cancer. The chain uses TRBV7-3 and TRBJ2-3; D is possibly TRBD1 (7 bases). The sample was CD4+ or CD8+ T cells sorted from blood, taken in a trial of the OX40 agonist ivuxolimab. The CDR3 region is CASSQGGSSTDTQYF. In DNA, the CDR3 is TGTGCCAGCAGCCAGGGGGGCTCTAGCACAGATACGCAGTATTTT.